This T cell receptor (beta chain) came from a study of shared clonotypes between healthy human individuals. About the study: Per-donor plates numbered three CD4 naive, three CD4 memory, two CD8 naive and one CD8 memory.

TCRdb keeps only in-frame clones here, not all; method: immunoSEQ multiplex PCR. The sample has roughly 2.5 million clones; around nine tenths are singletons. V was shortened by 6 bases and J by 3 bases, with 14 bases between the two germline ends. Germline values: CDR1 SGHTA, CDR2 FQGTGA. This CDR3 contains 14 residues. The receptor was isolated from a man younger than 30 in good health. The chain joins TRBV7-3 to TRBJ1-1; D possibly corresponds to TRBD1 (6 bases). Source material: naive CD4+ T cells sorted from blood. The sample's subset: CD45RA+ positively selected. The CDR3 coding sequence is TGTGCCAGCAGTTCACAGGGAGGTGACACTGAAGCTTTCTTT. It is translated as CASSSQGGDTEAFF.